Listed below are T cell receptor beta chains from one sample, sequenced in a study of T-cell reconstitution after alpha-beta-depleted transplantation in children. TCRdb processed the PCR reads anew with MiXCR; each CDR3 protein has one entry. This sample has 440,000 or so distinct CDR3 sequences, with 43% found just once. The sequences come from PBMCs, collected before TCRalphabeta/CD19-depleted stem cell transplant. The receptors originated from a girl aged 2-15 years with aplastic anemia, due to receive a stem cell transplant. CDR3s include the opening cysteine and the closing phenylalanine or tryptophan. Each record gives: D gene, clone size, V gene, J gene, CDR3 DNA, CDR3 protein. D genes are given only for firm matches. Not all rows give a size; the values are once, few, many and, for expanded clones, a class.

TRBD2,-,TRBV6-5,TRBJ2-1,TGTGCCAGCACTTCTAGCGGGAGGGGGAATGAGCAGTTCTTC,CASTSSGRGNEQFF
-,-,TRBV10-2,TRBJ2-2,TGCGCCAGCAGTGAGTCCGAGCGGGGGGAGCTGTTTTTT,CASSESERGELFF
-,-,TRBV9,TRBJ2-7,TGTGCCAGCAGCGTAGGTCCCCAGGACGAGCAGTACTTC,CASSVGPQDEQYF
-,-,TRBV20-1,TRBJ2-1,TGCAGTGCTAGAGCTGACGCTGCCGTGCAGTTCTTC,CSARADAAVQFF
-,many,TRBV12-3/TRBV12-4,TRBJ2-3,TGTGCCAGCAGTTTACTCACAGATACGCAGTATTTT,CASSLLTDTQYF
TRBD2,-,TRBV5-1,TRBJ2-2,TGCGCCAGCAGCCGGACTAGCGGTGCGAACACCGGGGAGCTGTTTTTT,CASSRTSGANTGELFF
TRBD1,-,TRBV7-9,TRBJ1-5,TGTGCCAGCAGCTCGGCCCTGGGACAGGGCGGGCAGCCCCAGCATTTT,CASSSALGQGGQPQHF
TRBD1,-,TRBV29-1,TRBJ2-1,TGCAGCGTCGACAGGGTTAAGCATGAGCAGTTCTTC,CSVDRVKHEQFF
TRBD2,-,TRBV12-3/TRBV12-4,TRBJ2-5,TGTGCCAGCAGTGGGGGGACTAGTCGGGAGACCCAGTACTTC,CASSGGTSRETQYF
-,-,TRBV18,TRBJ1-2,TGTGCCAGCTCACCGTTGGGGGACACGAAAGACTTC,CASSPLGDTKDF
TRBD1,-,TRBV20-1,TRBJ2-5,TGCAGTGCTCCCCGGACAGGGAAGACGGAGACCCAGTACTTC,CSAPRTGKTETQYF
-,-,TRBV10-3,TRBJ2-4,TGTGCCATCAGTGAAACGGGGGCCAAAAACATTCAGTACTTC,CAISETGAKNIQYF
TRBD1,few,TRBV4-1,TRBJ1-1,TGCGCCAGCAGCCAAAAGGGGACAGAGTTGGAAGCTTTCTTT,CASSQKGTELEAFF
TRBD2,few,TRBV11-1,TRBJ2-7,TGTGCCAGCAGTTCCGGGACGCCTGGGACTAGCCCTACCTACGAGCAGTACTTC,CASSSGTPGTSPTYEQYF
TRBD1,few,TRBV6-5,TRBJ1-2,TGTGCCAGCGGACAGGGGATTCACGGCTACACCTTC,CASGQGIHGYTF
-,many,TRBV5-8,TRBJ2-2,TGTGCCAGCAGCCCGGCCGGGGCCGGGGAGCTGTTTTTT,CASSPAGAGELFF
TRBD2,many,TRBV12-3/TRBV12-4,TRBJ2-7,TGTGCCAGCAGTTCTAGCGGGAGGTTAAGCTACGAGCAGTACTTC,CASSSSGRLSYEQYF
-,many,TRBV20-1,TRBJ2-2,TGCAGTGCCAGAGAACAGGGACCCGGGGAGCTGTTTTTT,CSAREQGPGELFF
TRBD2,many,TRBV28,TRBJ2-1,TGTGCCAGCAGTTTACTCCTAGCGGGCCCTCGTAATGAGCAGTTCTTC,CASSLLLAGPRNEQFF
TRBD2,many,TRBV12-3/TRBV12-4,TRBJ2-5,TGTGCCAGCAGTTTAAACCCTAGCGGGGCCCAGTACTTC,CASSLNPSGAQYF
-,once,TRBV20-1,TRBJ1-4,TGCAGTGCTAGAGATATAGGAGCCCTTAGGAGTAATGAAAAACTGTTTTTT,CSARDIGALRSNEKLFF
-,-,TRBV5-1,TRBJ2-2,TGCGCCAGCAGCGTGCATACGGTCGCGAACACCGGGGAGCTGTTTTTT,CASSVHTVANTGELFF
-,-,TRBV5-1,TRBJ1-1,TGCGCCAGCAGCTCCTCAGGGATGGAAGCTTTCTTT,CASSSSGMEAFF
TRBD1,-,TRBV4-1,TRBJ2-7,TGCGCCAGCAGCGCTCGACAGGGGGCCGACGAGCAGTACTTC,CASSARQGADEQYF
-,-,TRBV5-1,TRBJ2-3,TGCGCCAGCAGCTTGGGGACACCCCCTGGCACAGATACGCAGTATTTT,CASSLGTPPGTDTQYF
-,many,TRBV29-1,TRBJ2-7,TGCAGCGTTGCCAGGAGCGGAGCAGGGCCCTACGAGCAGTACTTC,CSVARSGAGPYEQYF
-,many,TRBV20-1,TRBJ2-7,TGCAGTGCTCATCAGGGGAACTACGAGCAGTACTTC,CSAHQGNYEQYF
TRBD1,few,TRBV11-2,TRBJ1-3,TGTGCCAGCAGCTTAGATGAGGGACAGGGACAGACGGCTGGGAACACCATATATTTT,CASSLDEGQGQTAGNTIYF
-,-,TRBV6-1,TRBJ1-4,TGTGCCAGCAGGTCAGGGCGAACTAATGAAAAACTGTTTTTT,CASRSGRTNEKLFF
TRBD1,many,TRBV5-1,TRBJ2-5,TGCGCCAGCAGCTTGAAAAAACAGGGGGCTGGTGAGACCCAGTACTTC,CASSLKKQGAGETQYF
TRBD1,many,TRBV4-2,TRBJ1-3,TGTGCCAGCAGCCAAGAACCGGGCAGGGGGATAGGAAACACCATATATTTT,CASSQEPGRGIGNTIYF
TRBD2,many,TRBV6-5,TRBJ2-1,TGTGCCAGCAGTTACGGGACTAGCGGGAGTTATGAGCAGTTCTTC,CASSYGTSGSYEQFF
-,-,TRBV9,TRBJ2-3,TGTGCCAGCAAGGACACGCAGTATTTT,CASKDTQYF
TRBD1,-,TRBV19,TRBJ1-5,TGTGCCAGTCAGGACAGGCCCTATCAGCCCCAGCATTTT,CASQDRPYQPQHF
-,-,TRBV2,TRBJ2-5,TGTGCCAGCAGACCCCGGGGAGAGACCCAGTACTTC,CASRPRGETQYF
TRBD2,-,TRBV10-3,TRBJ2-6,TGTGCCATCTCCATGGTGGCGGGAGCCGGGGCCAACGTCCTGACTTTC,CAISMVAGAGANVLTF
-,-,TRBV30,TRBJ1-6,TGTGCCGGAGGGGGGTCCTCAATCCTCCACTTT,CAGGGSSILHF
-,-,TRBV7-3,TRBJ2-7,TGTGCCAGCAGCTTAGACGGGGGCCTATACGAGCAGTACTTC,CASSLDGGLYEQYF
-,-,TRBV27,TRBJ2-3,TGTGCCAGCAGTTTTGGTGTGTGGGATACGCAGTATTTT,CASSFGVWDTQYF
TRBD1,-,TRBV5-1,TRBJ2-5,TGCGCCAGCAGCTTTACAGGGGTGCGTGAGACCCAGTACTTC,CASSFTGVRETQYF
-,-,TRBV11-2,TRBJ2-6,TGTGCCAGCAGCTTAGCCCTCCGATCTGGGGCCAACGTCCTGACTTTC,CASSLALRSGANVLTF
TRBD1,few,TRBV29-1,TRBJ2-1,TGCAGCGCGTGGGACAGTCGGAATGAGCAGTTCTTC,CSAWDSRNEQFF
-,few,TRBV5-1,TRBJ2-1,TGCGCCAGCAGCGGGCAGGGGTCCGTTCTGCCTCCCAGCTCCTACAATGAGCAGTTCTTC,CASSGQGSVLPPSSYNEQFF
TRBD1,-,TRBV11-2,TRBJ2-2,TGTGCCAGCAGCCCAGGGGGGACAGGGAACACCGGGGAGCTGTTTTTT,CASSPGGTGNTGELFF
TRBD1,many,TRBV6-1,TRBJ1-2,TGTGCCAGCAGGGGCGCCCCAGGGGGCCCCTTTTTCTATGGCTACACCTTC,CASRGAPGGPFFYGYTF
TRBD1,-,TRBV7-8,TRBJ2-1,TGTGCCAGCAGCTTAGAGGGACAGGGGGCACTCAATGAGCAGTTCTTC,CASSLEGQGALNEQFF
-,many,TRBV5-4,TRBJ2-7,TGTGCCAGCAGCTTGGACCGAGGGGGCGAGCAGTACTTC,CASSLDRGGEQYF
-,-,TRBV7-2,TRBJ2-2,TGTGCCAGCAGCTTAGCCGTAATAGACAACACCGGGGAGCTGTTTTTT,CASSLAVIDNTGELFF
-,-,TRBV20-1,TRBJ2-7,TGCAGTGCTGGGCCGGGACTTTACGAGCAGTACTTC,CSAGPGLYEQYF
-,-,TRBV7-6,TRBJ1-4,TGTGCCAGCAGCGGAGATGCAACTAATGAAAAACTGTTTTTT,CASSGDATNEKLFF
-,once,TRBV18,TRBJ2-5,TGTGCCAGCTCACCAGTGGACCTAGAGACCCAGTACTTC,CASSPVDLETQYF
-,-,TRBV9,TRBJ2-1,TGTGCCAGCAGCGAAAGGGGCCCAAGCTCCTACAATGAGCAGTTCTTC,CASSERGPSSYNEQFF
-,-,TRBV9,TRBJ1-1,TGTGCCAGCAGCGTAGTACCCGGTAGCACTGAAGCTTTCTTT,CASSVVPGSTEAFF
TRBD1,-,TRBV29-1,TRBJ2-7,TGCAGCGTTCGGGGCGGACAGGACTACGAGCAGTACTTC,CSVRGGQDYEQYF